The clone carrying this T cell receptor beta chain was counted once. Antigen unknown. The same CDR3 arises from other DNA sequences in this sample as well. Germline loops: CDR1 MNHEY, CDR2 SMNVEV (reference sequence). V was pared by 3 bases and J by 5 bases, with 2 bases of the junction left unmatched. The CDR3 has 14 residues. These data originate in a study of cytomegalovirus exposure and HLA in healthy donors. Regarding the study as a whole: As a later analysis showed, a missense DCLRE1C variant was linked to trimming of TCR beta V- and J-genes. CMV antigen specificity was confirmed in vitro for a few CMV-associated chains. Most TCR sequences showed up rarely, but some public TCRs showed up in many donors.

Primers included in the PCR were 60 Vbeta and 13 Jbeta primers. Assay: immunoSEQ multiplex PCR; the TCRdb copy retains only in-frame clones and omits some. The table includes 60,000 to 75,000 clones, roughly 72% detected once. This sequence originates from a woman aged 25 to 39 in good health and CMV-seropositive. Specimen: PBMCs. The chain recombines TRBV27 with TRBJ2-7; 12 nucleotides match TRBD2. The CDR3 region is CASSLTSGSHEQYF. The CDR3 DNA reads TGTGCCAGCAGTTTGACTAGCGGGAGTCACGAGCAGTACTTC.